This TCR beta chain was documented in a study of blood T cell repertoires in COVID-19. The ends were cut back, 1 base at V and 3 bases at J, with 4 bases in the middle. The germline V gene encodes CDR1 SGDLS and CDR2 YYNGEE. CDR3 length: 13 amino acids. Profiled with immunoSEQ multiplex PCR; TCRdb holds only in-frame clones, not every one. Here the sample spans under 200,000 clones, roughly 87% being singletons. This receptor was taken from a woman aged 50 to 60 who had recovered from COVID-19. The sequencing sample was made of PBMCs or T cells enriched from blood (not recorded which). This chain links TRBV9 with TRBJ2-2; D gene uncertain. CDR3 nucleotides: TGTGCCAGCAGCGTAAAGCACACCGGGGAGCTGTTTTTT. Protein sequence: CASSVKHTGELFF.